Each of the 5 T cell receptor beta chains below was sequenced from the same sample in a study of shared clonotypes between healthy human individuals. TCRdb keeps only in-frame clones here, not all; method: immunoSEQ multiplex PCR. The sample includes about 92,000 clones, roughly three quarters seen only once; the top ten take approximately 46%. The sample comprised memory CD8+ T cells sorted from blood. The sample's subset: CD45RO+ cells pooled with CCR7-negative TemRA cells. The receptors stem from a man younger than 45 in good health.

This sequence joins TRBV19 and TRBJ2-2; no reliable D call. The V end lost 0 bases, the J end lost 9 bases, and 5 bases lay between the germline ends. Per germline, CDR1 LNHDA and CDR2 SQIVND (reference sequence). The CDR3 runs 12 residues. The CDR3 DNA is TGTGCCAGTAGTATAGACGGGTGGGAGCTGTTTTTT. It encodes CASSIDGWELFF.

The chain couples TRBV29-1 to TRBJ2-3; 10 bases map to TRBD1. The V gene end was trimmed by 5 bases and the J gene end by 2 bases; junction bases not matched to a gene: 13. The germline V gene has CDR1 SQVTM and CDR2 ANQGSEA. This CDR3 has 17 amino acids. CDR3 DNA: TGCAGCGTTTGGTATCCGGGACAGGGGTCCCTCACAGATACGCAGTATTTT. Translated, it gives CSVWYPGQGSLTDTQYF.

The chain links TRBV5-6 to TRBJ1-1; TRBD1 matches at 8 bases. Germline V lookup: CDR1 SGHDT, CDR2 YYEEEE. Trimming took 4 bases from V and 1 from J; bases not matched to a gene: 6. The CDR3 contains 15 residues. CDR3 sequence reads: CASSMTGAGNTEAFF. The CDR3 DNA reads TGTGCCAGCAGCATGACAGGGGCCGGGAACACTGAAGCTTTCTTT.

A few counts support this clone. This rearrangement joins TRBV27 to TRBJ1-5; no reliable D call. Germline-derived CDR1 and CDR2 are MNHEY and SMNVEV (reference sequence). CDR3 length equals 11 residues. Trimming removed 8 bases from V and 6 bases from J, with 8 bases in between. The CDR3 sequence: CASGRSQPQHF. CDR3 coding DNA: TGTGCCAGCGGACGAAGTCAGCCCCAGCATTTT.

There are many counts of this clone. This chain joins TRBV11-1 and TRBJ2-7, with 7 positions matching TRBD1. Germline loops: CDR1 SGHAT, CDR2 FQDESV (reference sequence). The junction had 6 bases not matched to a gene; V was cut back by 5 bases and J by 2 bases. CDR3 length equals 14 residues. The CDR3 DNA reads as TGTGCCAGCAGCAGACCGGGACAGCCCTACGAGCAGTACTTC. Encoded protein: CASSRPGQPYEQYF.